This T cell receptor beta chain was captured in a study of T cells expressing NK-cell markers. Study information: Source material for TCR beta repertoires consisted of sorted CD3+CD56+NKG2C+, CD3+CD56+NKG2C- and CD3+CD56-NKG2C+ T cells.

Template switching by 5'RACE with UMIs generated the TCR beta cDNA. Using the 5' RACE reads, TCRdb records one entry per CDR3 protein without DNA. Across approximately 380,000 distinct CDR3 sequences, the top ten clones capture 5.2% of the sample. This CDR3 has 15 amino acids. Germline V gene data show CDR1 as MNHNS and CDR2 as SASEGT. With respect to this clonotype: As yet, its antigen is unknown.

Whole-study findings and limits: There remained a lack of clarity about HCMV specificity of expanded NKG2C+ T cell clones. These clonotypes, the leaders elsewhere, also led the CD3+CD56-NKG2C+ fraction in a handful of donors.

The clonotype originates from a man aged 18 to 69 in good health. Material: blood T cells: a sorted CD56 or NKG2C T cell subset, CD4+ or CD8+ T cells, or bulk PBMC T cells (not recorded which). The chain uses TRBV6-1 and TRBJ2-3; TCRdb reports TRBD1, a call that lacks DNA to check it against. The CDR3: CASSGTAGGTDTQYF.